This T cell receptor (beta chain) was identified during a study of blood T cell repertoires in COVID-19. Background on the study: T cells, B-cell-depleted T cells, or PBMCs supplied cDNA or gDNA.

In the authors' methods: Counts of nucleated cells, estimated from reference gene primer amplification, were obtained. The repertoire was sequenced with immunoSEQ multiplex PCR; TCRdb's copy has only in-frame clones and lacks some. V and J calls and clone size are those listed in that table; D and trimming were worked out from the DNA. Altogether 170,000 or so clones are present, about 83% being singletons, with the ten largest covering roughly an eighth. The sequenced sample was peripheral blood. This TCR was sampled from a woman between 65 and 79 years old with COVID-19, enrolled during active disease.

The CDR3 loop reads CAWISGPLSGELFF. The CDR3 DNA reads TGTGCCTGGATTAGCGGGCCCCTTAGCGGGGAGCTGTTTTTT. The J gene is TRBJ2-2, the V gene TRBV30; 7 nucleotides agree with TRBD2. Looked up from germline, CDR1 is GTSNPN and CDR2 is SVGIG (reference sequence). V lost 4 bases to trimming and J lost 7 bases; unmatched junction nucleotides: 9. This CDR3 is 14 amino acids long.